This T cell receptor beta chain appears in the sequencing data of a study of T cell responses to AZD1222 COVID-19 vaccine. Clones were sequenced by immunoSEQ multiplex PCR, and TCRdb holds only the in-frame ones, with some missing. The repertoire holds some 150,000 clones, with 88% as singletons. To note about this clone: Its antigen is still unknown.

This CDR3 contains 17 residues. V was clipped by 6 bases and J by 3 bases, with 24 bases between them. Per the germline V gene, CDR1 is SNHLY and CDR2 is FYNNEI. Broader study findings: Repertoire samples came only from after the peak T cell response.

The specimen comprised peripheral blood, sampled 28 days after the second AZD1222 dose. The clonotype was recovered from an adult who received the AZD1222 COVID-19 vaccine. The chain couples TRBV2 to TRBJ2-7; D is unclear. The CDR3 DNA reads TGTGCCAGCAGACTCTCCCGAGTCCGAGGCTTCGACTACGAGCAGTACTTC. Translating gives CASRLSRVRGFDYEQYF.